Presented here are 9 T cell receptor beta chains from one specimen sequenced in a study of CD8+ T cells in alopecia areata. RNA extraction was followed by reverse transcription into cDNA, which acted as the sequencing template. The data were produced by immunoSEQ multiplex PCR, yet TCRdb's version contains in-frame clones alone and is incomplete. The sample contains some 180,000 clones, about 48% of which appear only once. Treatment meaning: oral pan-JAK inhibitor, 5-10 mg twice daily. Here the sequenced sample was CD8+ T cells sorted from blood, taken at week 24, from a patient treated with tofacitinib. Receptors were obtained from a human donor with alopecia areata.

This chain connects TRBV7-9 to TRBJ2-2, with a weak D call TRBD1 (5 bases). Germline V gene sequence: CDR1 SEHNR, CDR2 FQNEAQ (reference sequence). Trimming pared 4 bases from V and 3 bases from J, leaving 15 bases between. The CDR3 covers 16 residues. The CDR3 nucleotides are TGTGCCAGCAGCTCTCCCCGTGGGGCCTACACCGGGGAGCTGTTTTTT. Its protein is CASSSPRGAYTGELFF.

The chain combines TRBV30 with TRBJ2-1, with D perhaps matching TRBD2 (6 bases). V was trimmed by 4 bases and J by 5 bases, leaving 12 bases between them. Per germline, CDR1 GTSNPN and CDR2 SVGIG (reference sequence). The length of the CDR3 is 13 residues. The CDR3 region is CAWNSGADNEQFF. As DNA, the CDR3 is TGTGCCTGGAATTCGGGAGCAGACAATGAGCAGTTCTTC.

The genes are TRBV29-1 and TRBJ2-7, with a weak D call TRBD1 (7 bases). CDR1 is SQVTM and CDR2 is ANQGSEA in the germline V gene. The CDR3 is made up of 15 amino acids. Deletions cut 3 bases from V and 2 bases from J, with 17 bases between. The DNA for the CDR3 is TGCAGCGTTGAGGGGGGACAGTTGGGCACCTACGAGCAGTACTTC. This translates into CSVEGGQLGTYEQYF.

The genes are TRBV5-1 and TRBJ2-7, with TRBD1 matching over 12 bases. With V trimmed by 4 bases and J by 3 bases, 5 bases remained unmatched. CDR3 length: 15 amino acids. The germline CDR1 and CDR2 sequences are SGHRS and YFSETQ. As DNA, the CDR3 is TGCGCCAGCAGCCCGGGACAGGGGGCGGACTACGAGCAGTACTTC. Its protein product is CASSPGQGADYEQYF.

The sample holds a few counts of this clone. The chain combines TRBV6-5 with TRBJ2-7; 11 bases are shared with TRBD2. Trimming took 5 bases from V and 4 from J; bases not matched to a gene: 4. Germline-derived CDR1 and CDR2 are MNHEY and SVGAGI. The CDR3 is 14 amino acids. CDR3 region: CASSTSGGTYEQYF. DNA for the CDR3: TGTGCCAGCAGTACTAGCGGGGGTACGTACGAGCAGTACTTC.

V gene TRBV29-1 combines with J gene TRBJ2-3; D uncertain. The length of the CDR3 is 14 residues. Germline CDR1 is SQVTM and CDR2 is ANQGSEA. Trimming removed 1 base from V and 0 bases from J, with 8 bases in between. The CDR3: CSVEGGGSTDTQYF. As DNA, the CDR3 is TGCAGCGTTGAAGGGGGTGGTAGCACAGATACGCAGTATTTT.

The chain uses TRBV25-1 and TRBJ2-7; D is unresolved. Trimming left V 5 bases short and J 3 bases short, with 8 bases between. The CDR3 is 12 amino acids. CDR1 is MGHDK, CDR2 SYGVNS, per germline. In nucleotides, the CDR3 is TGTGCCAGCAGTATCAGTGACTACGAGCAGTACTTC. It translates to CASSISDYEQYF.

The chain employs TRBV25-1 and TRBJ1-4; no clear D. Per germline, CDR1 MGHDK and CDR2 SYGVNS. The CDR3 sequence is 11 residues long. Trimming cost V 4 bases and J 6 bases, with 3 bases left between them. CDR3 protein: CASSVDEKLFF. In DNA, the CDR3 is TGTGCCAGCAGTGTTGATGAAAAACTGTTTTTT.

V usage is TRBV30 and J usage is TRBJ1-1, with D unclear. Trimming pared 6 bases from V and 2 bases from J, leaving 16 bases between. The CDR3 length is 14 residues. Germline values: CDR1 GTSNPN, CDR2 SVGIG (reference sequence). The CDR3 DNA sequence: TGTGCCTGCTACGATCAGGTACTTAACACTGAAGCTTTCTTT. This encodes CACYDQVLNTEAFF.